These 25 T cell receptor beta chains originate from one sample sequenced in a study of blood T cell repertoires in COVID-19 (dated by TCRdb to 2020 to 2021). Libraries were built with the immunoSEQ multiplex PCR assay. TCRdb limited this immuneACCESS table to in-frame rearrangements with V and J called. A share of clones is missing; checked studies link under half to unresolved V genes, and the rest is unexplained. The sample table records tens of thousands of clones; 80% to 90% of these occur just once. The top ten clonotypes cover roughly 34% of the sample. Sequencing used peripheral blood. The receptor set was obtained from a woman older than 75 with COVID-19, enrolled during active disease.

This chain links TRBV19 with TRBJ2-7, with TRBD2 matching 7 bases. Per germline, CDR1 LNHDA and CDR2 SQIVND (reference sequence). CDR3 length: 15 residues. The trim removed 7 bases at V and 4 bases at J, leaving 13 bases unmatched. CDR3 sequence reads: CASTTALAGVYEQYF. The DNA of the CDR3 is TGTGCCAGTACCACTGCCCTGGCGGGAGTTTACGAGCAGTACTTC.

The genes are TRBV7-9 and TRBJ1-4; 7 bases line up with TRBD1. Germline V gene lookup returns CDR1 SEHNR and CDR2 FQNEAQ (reference sequence). The V gene end was trimmed by 4 bases and the J gene end by 7 bases; junction bases not matched to a gene: 6. This CDR3 region has 14 residues. Written as DNA, the CDR3 is TGTGCCAGCAGCTCCGGAACAGGGGCTGAAAAACTGTTTTTT. Translation: CASSSGTGAEKLFF. The entire variable domain, with the rest obtained from reference TRBV7-9 and TRBJ1-4, is as follows: DTGVSQNPRHKITKRGQNVTFRCDPISEHNRLYWYRQTLGQGPEFLTYFQNEAQLEKSRLLSDRFSAERPKGSFSTLEIQRTEQGDSAMYLCASSSGTGAEKLFFGSGTQLSVL.

The chain links TRBV4-2 to TRBJ2-5; TRBD2 aligns across 12 bases. Germline values: CDR1 LGHNA, CDR2 YNFKEQ. With V trimmed by 4 bases and J by 5 bases, 5 bases remained unmatched. CDR3 length: 15 residues. This chain's CDR3 is CASSPSGRAGETQYF. CDR3 bases: TGTGCCAGCAGCCCTAGCGGGAGGGCCGGGGAGACCCAGTACTTC.

The chain recombines TRBV7-6 with TRBJ2-2; TRBD1 might be the D (5 bases). V was cut by 6 bases and J by 7 bases, with 15 bases left in between. Per the germline V gene, CDR1 is SGHVS and CDR2 is FNYEAQ. This CDR3 has 14 amino acids. CDR3 coding DNA: TGTGCCAGCAGTCCCTCAGGGCAGCACGGGGAGCTGTTTTTT. Translating gives CASSPSGQHGELFF.

The rearrangement links TRBV6-5 to TRBJ1-2; 8 bases map to TRBD1. This CDR3 spans 15 amino acids. The junction had 8 bases not matched to a gene; V was cut back by 4 bases and J by 4 bases. Germline V CDR1 and CDR2: MNHEY, SVGAGI. CDR3 DNA: TGTGCCAGCAGTTCCAATCCTGACAGGGGCTATGGCTACACCTTC. Protein product: CASSSNPDRGYGYTF.

This chain uses TRBV3-1 (or the pseudogene TRBV3-2) with TRBJ2-1; maybe TRBD2 (6 bases). The CDR3 totals 14 residues. V was trimmed by 5 bases and J by 6 bases, leaving 14 bases between them. The germline V gene encodes CDR1 LGHDT and CDR2 YNNKEL (reference sequence). Here the CDR3 reads CASSELAQANEQFF. The DNA for the CDR3 is TGTGCCAGCAGCGAGCTAGCGCAAGCCAATGAGCAGTTCTTC.

This chain uses TRBV4-3 with TRBJ2-1; the D gene is possibly TRBD2 (6 bases). The CDR3 contains 16 residues. The V and J ends lost 1 base and 2 bases respectively, with 12 bases between them. The V gene's germline CDR1 is LGHNA and CDR2 YSLEER. The CDR3 sequence is CASSQGPGGTYNEQFF. DNA of the CDR3: TGCGCCAGCAGCCAAGGCCCCGGGGGAACCTACAATGAGCAGTTCTTC.

The gene calls are TRBV27 and TRBJ1-1, with D unclear. The CDR3 spans 13 residues. Germline V CDR1 and CDR2: MNHEY, SMNVEV (reference sequence). Trimming shortened V by 5 bases and J by 0 bases, and 7 bases separated the two germline ends. The CDR3 DNA is TGTGCCAGCAGTCTACTCTTGAACACTGAAGCTTTCTTT. This gives the protein CASSLLLNTEAFF.

This clone was observed once. The chain employs TRBV10-3 and TRBJ1-1; the match to TRBD1 covers 10 bases. There are 12 residues in the CDR3. J gave up 4 bases and V 10 bases, and 3 bases lay outside the gene matches. Per the germline V gene, CDR1 is ENHRY and CDR2 is SYGVKD. CDR3 in DNA: TGTGCCAGCGGACAGGGGGGCACTGAAGCTTTCTTT. Protein sequence: CASGQGGTEAFF.

V and J are TRBV2 and TRBJ2-5; TRBD2 is a possible D gene (5 bases). Trimming removed 6 bases at V and 5 bases at J, with 10 bases between. Per the germline V gene, CDR1 is SNHLY and CDR2 is FYNNEI. This CDR3 contains 12 residues. CDR3 sequence reads: CASRGPGETQYF. The CDR3 bases are TGTGCCAGCAGGGGTCCGGGGGAGACCCAGTACTTC.

The CDR3 DNA reads as TGTGCCAGCAGTGAAGGGGGGACACAGCGAGAAGCTTTCTTT. It encodes CASSEGGTQREAFF. The rearrangement links TRBV6-1 to TRBJ1-1; tentative D call: TRBD1 (6 bases). The germline V gene has CDR1 MNHNS and CDR2 SASEGT. The CDR3 totals 14 residues. Between the trimmed V and J ends, which lost 1 base and 8 bases, there was a span of 14 bases.

The chain is built from TRBV4-1 and TRBJ1-4; no clear D gene. The germline V and J ends were trimmed by 1 base and 5 bases, with 8 bases remaining between them. Germline-derived CDR1 and CDR2 are MGHRA and YSYEKL. The CDR3 has 14 amino acids. The CDR3 sequence: CASSQGHGNEKLFF. The CDR3 DNA follows: TGCGCCAGCAGCCAAGGACACGGAAATGAAAAACTGTTTTTT.

This clone was seen only once. The genes are TRBV18 and TRBJ1-4; 8 bases align to TRBD1. J was trimmed by 3 bases and V by 3 bases; bases with no gene match: 9. Germline V gives CDR1 KGHSH, CDR2 LQKENI. This CDR3 has 17 residues. This CDR3 is CASSPPDRAVSNEKLFF. The CDR3 DNA follows: TGTGCCAGCTCACCCCCGGACAGGGCTGTCTCTAATGAAAAACTGTTTTTT.

The V and J genes are TRBV7-3 and TRBJ2-4; 7 bases are shared with TRBD1. This CDR3 has 13 amino acids. Losses at the gene ends were 5 bases for V and 3 bases for J; bases not matched to a gene: 1. In germline, CDR1 is SGHTA, CDR2 FQGTGA. The CDR3 reads CASSRDSKNIQYF. CDR3 sequence (DNA): TGTGCCAGCAGCCGGGACAGCAAAAACATTCAGTACTTC.

The chain uses TRBV4-3 and TRBJ2-7, with 8 nucleotides matching TRBD1. The length of the CDR3 is 16 residues. Trimming cost V 1 base and J 5 bases; bases outside gene matches: 10. The germline V gene has CDR1 LGHNA and CDR2 YSLEER. CDR3 sequence (DNA): TGCGCCAGCAGCCAAGGATTCGGACAGGGACCCCACGAGCAGTACTTC. Encoded protein: CASSQGFGQGPHEQYF.

The chain combines TRBV2 with TRBJ2-5, with TRBD2 matching 8 bases. Looked up from germline, CDR1 is SNHLY and CDR2 is FYNNEI. There are 17 residues in the CDR3. V lost 2 bases, J lost 2 bases, and 10 bases stayed unmatched. The CDR3, as DNA: TGTGCCAGCAGTGAACGCCGGGGGGGCCGGGGACAAGAGACCCAGTACTTC. Protein: CASSERRGGRGQETQYF.

The rearrangement uses TRBV27 and TRBJ2-4; TRBD1 aligns across 12 bases. The CDR3 covers 18 residues. The germline gives CDR1 MNHEY, CDR2 SMNVEV (reference sequence). V lost 5 bases to trimming and J lost 0 bases; unmatched junction nucleotides: 8. The CDR3 bases are TGTGCCAGCAGTCCCCGGGACAGGGGGCTTGGAGCCAAAAACATTCAGTACTTC. This gives the protein CASSPRDRGLGAKNIQYF.

V usage is TRBV29-1 and J usage is TRBJ2-3; 8 positions agree with TRBD2. Germline V CDR1 and CDR2: SQVTM, ANQGSEA. V lost 7 bases and J lost 6; bases outside the gene matches: 9. The CDR3 has 13 amino acids. The CDR3 here is CSGGLVGGDTQYF. The CDR3, as DNA: TGCAGCGGGGGACTAGTCGGTGGGGATACGCAGTATTTT.

This clone turned up a few times. This sample includes further DNA sequences coding for the same CDR3. The rearrangement joins TRBV6-5 to TRBJ1-1, with 9 bases identical to TRBD1. In germline, CDR1 is MNHEY, CDR2 SVGAGI. This CDR3 has 13 amino acids. V was pared by 6 bases and J by 4 bases, with 3 bases of the junction left unmatched. CDR3 loop: CASSLQGATEAFF. The CDR3 DNA reads TGTGCCAGCAGCCTACAGGGGGCCACTGAAGCTTTCTTT.

This chain connects TRBV12-3 or TRBV12-4 to TRBJ1-1; no clear D. This CDR3 contains 13 residues. The V end lost 5 bases, the J end lost 1 base, and 8 bases lay between the germline ends. The CDR3 is CASSQSRNTEAFF. DNA of the CDR3: TGTGCCAGCAGTCAGTCCAGGAACACTGAAGCTTTCTTT.

The V call is TRBV18, the J call TRBJ2-3, with 10 bases matching TRBD2. Germline assignment: CDR1 KGHSH and CDR2 LQKENI. V dropped 6 bases and J dropped 5; count of bases not matched to a gene: 5. CDR3 length: 14 amino acids. CDR3 DNA: TGTGCCAGCTCCAGCGGGGGGGCCGAAGATACGCAGTATTTT. Protein product: CASSSGGAEDTQYF.

The V gene is TRBV6-6, the J gene TRBJ1-2; D gene unclear. Per germline, CDR1 MNHNY and CDR2 SVGAGI (reference sequence). The germline V and J ends were trimmed by 2 bases and 7 bases, with 14 bases remaining between them. The CDR3 runs 14 residues. The CDR3 sequence: CASSYVEGMVGYTF. The CDR3 nucleotides are TGTGCCAGCAGTTACGTGGAGGGTATGGTTGGCTACACCTTC.

Worth noting for this clone: This same CDR3 is encoded by further DNA sequences in the sample. The rearrangement links TRBV4-2 to TRBJ2-5, with a tentative D call TRBD1 (5 bases). The CDR3 totals 15 residues. V lost 0 bases, J lost 9 bases, and 17 bases lay in between. CDR1 is LGHNA and CDR2 is YNFKEQ in the germline V gene. The CDR3, as DNA: TGTGCCAGCAGCCAAGATCGTACAGGCCCCAGGGCCCAGTACTTC. Amino acid sequence: CASSQDRTGPRAQYF.

The J gene is TRBJ2-1, the V gene TRBV2; TRBD1 matches at 8 bases. V was pared by 7 bases and J by 5 bases, with 16 bases of the junction left unmatched. The CDR3 is made up of 17 amino acids. CDR1 is SNHLY, CDR2 FYNNEI, per germline. The CDR3 is CASKFGRGRITHNEQFF. CDR3 DNA sequence: TGTGCCAGCAAGTTCGGCAGGGGGCGTATTACTCACAATGAGCAGTTCTTC.

J is TRBJ2-1 and V is TRBV4-3; 8 bases are a match to TRBD1. Germline CDR1 is LGHNA and CDR2 is YSLEER. This CDR3 has 16 residues. The ends lost 1 base at V and 8 bases at J; junction bases unmatched: 10. The CDR3 DNA reads as TGCGCCAGCAGCCAAGTAGCTGGACAGGGTGTGTATGAGCAGTTCTTC. Its protein is CASSQVAGQGVYEQFF.